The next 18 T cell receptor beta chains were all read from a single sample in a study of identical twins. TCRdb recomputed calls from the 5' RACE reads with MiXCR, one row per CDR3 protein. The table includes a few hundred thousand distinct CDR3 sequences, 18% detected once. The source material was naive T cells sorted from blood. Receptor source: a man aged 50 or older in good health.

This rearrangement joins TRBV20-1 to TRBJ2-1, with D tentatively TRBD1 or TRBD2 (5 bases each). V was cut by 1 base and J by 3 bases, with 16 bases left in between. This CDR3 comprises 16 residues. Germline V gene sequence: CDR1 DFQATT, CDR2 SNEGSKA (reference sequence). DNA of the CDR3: TGCAGTGCTAGAGTCGGGTCGGGGCAGGGCTACAATGAGCAGTTCTTC. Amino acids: CSARVGSGQGYNEQFF.

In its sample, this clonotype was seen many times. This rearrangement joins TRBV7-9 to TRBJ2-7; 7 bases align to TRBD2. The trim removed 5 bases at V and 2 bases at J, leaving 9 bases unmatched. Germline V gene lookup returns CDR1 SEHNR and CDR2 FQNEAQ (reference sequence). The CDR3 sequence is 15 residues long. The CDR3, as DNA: TGTGCCAGCAGCCCCACGGCGGGAGCAACCTACGAGCAGTACTTC. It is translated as CASSPTAGATYEQYF.

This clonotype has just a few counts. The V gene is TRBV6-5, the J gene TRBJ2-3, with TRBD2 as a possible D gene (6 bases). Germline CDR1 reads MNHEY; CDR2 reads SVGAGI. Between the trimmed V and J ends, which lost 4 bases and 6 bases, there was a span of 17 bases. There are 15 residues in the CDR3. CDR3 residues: CASSFTGSGGDTQYF. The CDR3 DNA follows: TGTGCCAGCAGTTTTACCGGGAGTGGGGGGGATACGCAGTATTTT.

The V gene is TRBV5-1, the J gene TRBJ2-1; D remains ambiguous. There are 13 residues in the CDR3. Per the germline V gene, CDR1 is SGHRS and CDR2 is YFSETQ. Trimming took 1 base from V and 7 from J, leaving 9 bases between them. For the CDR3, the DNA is TGCGCCAGCAGCTTGCGCGCCGTGAATGAGCAGTTCTTC. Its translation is CASSLRAVNEQFF.

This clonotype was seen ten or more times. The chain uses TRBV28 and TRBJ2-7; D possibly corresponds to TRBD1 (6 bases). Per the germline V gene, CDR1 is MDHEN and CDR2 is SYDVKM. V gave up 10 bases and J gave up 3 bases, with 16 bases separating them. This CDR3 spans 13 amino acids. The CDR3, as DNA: TGTGCCACCAACAGGGACGGACTCTACGAGCAGTACTTC. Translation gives CATNRDGLYEQYF.

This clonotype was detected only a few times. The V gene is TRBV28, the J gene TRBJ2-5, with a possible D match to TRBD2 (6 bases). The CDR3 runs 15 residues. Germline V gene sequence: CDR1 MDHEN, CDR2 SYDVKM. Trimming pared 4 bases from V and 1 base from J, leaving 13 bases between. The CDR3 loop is CASSSSGAGQETQYF. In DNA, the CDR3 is TGTGCCAGCAGTTCCTCGGGAGCTGGCCAAGAGACCCAGTACTTC. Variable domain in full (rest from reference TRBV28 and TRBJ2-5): DVKVTQSSRYLVKRTGEKVFLECVQDMDHENMFWYRQDPGLGLRLIYFSYDVKMKEKGDIPEGYSVSREKKERFSLILESASTNQTSMYLCASSSSGAGQETQYFGPGTRLLVL.

CDR3 DNA: TGCAGCGTTGCGTGGGGACATAGCAATCAGCCCCAGCATTTT. Its translation is CSVAWGHSNQPQHF. V is TRBV29-1 and J is TRBJ1-5, with D possibly being TRBD1 (6 bases). The germline CDR1 and CDR2 sequences are SQVTM and ANQGSEA. This CDR3 region has 14 residues. V shed 4 bases and J shed 0 bases, with 10 bases lying between them. The whole variable domain, remainder taken from reference TRBV29-1 and TRBJ1-5, is SAVISQKPSRDICQRGTSLTIQCQVDSQVTMMFWYRQQPGQSLTLIATANQGSEATYESGFVIDKFPISRPNLTFSTLTVSNMSPEDSSIYLCSVAWGHSNQPQHFGDGTRLSIL.

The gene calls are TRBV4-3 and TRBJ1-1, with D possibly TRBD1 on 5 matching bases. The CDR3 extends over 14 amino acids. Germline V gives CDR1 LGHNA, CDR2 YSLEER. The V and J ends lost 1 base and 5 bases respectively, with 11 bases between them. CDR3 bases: TGCGCCAGCAGCCAAGGGGGGATAGGGACTGAAGCTTTCTTT. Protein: CASSQGGIGTEAFF.

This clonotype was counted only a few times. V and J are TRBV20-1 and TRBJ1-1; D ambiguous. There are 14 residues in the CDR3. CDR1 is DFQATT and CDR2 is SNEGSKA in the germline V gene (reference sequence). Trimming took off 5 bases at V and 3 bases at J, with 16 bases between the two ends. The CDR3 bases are TGCAGTGCTTCGCTCCCTGGGGTGGACACTGAAGCTTTCTTT. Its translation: CSASLPGVDTEAFF.

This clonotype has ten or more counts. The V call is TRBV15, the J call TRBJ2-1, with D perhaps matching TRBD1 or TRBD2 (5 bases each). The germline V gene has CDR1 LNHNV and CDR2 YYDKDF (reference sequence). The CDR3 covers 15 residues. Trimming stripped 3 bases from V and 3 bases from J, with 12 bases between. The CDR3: CATSSLGASYNEQFF. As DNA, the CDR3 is TGTGCCACCAGCAGCCTCGGGGCCAGCTACAATGAGCAGTTCTTC.

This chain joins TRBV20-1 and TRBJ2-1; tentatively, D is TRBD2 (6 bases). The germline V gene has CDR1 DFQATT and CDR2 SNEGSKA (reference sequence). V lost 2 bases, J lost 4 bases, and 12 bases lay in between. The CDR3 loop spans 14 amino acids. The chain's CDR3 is CSARFRGTYNEQFF. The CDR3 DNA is TGCAGTGCTAGATTTCGCGGGACGTACAATGAGCAGTTCTTC.

CDR3 in amino acids: CASSSPDRAYEQYF. Written as DNA, the CDR3 is TGTGCCAGCAGTTCCCCGGACAGGGCATACGAGCAGTACTTC. The rearrangement joins TRBV12-3 or TRBV12-4 to TRBJ2-7; TRBD1 matches at 8 bases. With V trimmed by 4 bases and J by 4 bases, 6 bases remained unmatched. This CDR3 spans 14 amino acids.

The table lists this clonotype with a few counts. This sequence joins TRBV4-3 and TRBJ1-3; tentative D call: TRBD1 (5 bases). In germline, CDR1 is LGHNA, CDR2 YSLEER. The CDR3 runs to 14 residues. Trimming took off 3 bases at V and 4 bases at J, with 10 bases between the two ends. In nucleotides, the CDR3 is TGCGCCAGCAGCCACGGACACGGAGGAAACACCATATATTTT. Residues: CASSHGHGGNTIYF.

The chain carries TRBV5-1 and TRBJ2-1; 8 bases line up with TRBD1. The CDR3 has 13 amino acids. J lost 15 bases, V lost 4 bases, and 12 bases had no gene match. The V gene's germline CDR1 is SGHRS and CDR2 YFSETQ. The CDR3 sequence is CASSIGTGLAGFF. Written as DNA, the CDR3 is TGCGCCAGCAGCATCGGGACAGGCCTAGCAGGGTTCTTC.

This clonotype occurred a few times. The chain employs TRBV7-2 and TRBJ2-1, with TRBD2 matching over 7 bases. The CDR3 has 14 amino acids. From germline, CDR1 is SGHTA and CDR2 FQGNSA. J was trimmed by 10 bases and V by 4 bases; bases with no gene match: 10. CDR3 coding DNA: TGTGCCAGCAGCTCAAACCAACCGGGACTAGAGCAGTTCTTC. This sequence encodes CASSSNQPGLEQFF.

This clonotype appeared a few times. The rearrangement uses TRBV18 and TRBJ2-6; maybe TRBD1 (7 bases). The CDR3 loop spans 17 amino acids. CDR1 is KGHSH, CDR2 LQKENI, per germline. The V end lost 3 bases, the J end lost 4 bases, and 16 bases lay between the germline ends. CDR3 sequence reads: CASSPGTGEAGANVLTF. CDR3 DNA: TGTGCCAGCTCACCCGGCACAGGGGAGGCCGGGGCCAACGTCCTGACTTTC. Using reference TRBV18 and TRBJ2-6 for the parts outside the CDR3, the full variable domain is NAGVMQNPRHLVRRRGQEARLRCSPMKGHSHVYWYRQLPEEGLKFMVYLQKENIIDESGMPKERFSAEFPKEGPSILRIQQVVRGDSAAYFCASSPGTGEAGANVLTFGAGSRLTVL.

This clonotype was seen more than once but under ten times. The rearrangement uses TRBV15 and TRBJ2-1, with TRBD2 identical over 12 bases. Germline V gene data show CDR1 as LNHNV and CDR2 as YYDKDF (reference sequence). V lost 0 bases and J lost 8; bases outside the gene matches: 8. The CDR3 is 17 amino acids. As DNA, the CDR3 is TGTGCCACCAGCAGAGATACGACTAGCGGGAGTTGGGATGAGCAGTTCTTC. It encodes CATSRDTTSGSWDEQFF. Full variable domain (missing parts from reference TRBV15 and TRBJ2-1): DAMVIQNPRYQVTQFGKPVTLSCSQTLNHNVMYWYQQKSSQAPKLLFHYYDKDFNNEADTPDNFQSRRPNTSFCFLDIRSPGLGDTAMYLCATSRDTTSGSWDEQFFGPGTRLTVL.

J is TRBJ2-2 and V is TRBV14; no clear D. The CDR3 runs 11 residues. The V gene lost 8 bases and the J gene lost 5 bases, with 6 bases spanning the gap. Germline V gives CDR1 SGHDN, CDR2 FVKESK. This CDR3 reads CASAATGELFF. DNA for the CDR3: TGTGCCAGCGCGGCTACCGGGGAGCTGTTTTTT. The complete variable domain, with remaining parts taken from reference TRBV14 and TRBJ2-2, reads EAGVTQFPSHSVIEKGQTVTLRCDPISGHDNLYWYRRVMGKEIKFLLHFVKESKQDESGMPNNRFLAERTGGTYSTLKVQPAELEDSGVYFCASAATGELFFGEGSRLTVL.